A single T cell receptor (beta chain) is shown here with its context. Antigen: not known. This sample stems from a study of vaccination effects on CD4 cells after COVID-19. This CDR3 is 15 amino acids long. Germline assignment: CDR1 KGHSH and CDR2 LQKENI. Trimming took off 3 bases at V and 4 bases at J, with 13 bases between the two ends. Using viral peptide pools, the ViraFEST assay grew out antigen-specific CD4+ T cells prior to sequencing. When around 10 days of culture had elapsed, CD4+ T cells were isolated. PCR showed that the person got SARS-CoV-2 infection at some point between March and December 2020. The protocol was immunoSEQ multiplex PCR, while the TCRdb copy is restricted to in-frame clones and leaves out a portion. The table lists about 70,000 clones, around 72% of them singletons.

Here the sequenced sample was CD4+ T cells from PBMCs cultured with HIV peptides, taken before COVID-19 vaccination. Specified subset: HIV-1 Nef peptide pool negative control/reference culture. The chain joins TRBV18 to TRBJ1-3; D gene unclear. The TCR sequence derives from a human donor who had a prior SARS-CoV-2 infection. The CDR3, as DNA: TGTGCCAGCTCACCCCGAGTGGTCCAAGGAAACACCATATATTTT. Its translation is CASSPRVVQGNTIYF.